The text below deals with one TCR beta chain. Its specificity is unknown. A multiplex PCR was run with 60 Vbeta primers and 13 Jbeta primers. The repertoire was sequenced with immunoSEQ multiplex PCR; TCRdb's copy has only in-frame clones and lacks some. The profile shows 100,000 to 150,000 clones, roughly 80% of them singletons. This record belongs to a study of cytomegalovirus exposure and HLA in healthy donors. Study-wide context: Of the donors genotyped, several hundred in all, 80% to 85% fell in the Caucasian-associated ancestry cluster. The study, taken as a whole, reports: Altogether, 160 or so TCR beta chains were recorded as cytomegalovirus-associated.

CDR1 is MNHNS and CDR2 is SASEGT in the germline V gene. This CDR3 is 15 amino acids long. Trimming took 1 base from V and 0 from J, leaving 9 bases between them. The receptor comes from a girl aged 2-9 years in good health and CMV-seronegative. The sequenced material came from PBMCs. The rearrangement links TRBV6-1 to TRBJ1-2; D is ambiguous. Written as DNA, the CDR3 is TGTGCCAGCAGTGAAGTGGGAGGCCCTAACTATGGCTACACCTTC. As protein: CASSEVGGPNYGYTF.